This TCR beta chain was captured by sequencing in a study of response to subunit inactivated influenza vaccine. As concerns this clonotype: What it recognizes is unknown.

Regarding the study as a whole: The authors proposed limited new T cell recruitment per seasonal influenza vaccination.

From the RT-PCR reads, TCRdb called clonotypes with MiXCR, one entry per CDR3 protein. The table records 550,000 to 800,000 distinct CDR3 sequences, about 15% of them present only once. CDR3 size: 15 residues. The V end lost 4 bases, the J end lost 0 bases, and 12 bases lay between the germline ends. Germline CDR1 is SEHNR and CDR2 is FQNEAQ (reference sequence). The chain joins TRBV7-9 to TRBJ1-2, with D perhaps matching TRBD1 (6 bases). The source was PBMCs from blood, collected roughly 12 days after vaccination. This clonotype was obtained from a man aged 50-59 years who received an inactivated influenza vaccine. In nucleotides, the CDR3 is TGTGCCAGCAGCTCGGCCGACAGGACTAACTATGGCTACACCTTC. Its protein product is CASSSADRTNYGYTF.